This TCR beta chain was obtained from a study of graft-versus-host responses after intestinal transplantation. Across the study: After anti-thymocyte globulin induction, recipients took tacrolimus and steroids for approximately three years.

Study-wide results and limits: Recipient marrow harbored GvH clones, some of which surfaced first in ileum or blood. Where graft-donor T cell macrochimerism was present, patients had high graft-versus-host to host-versus-graft clonal ratios in allografts.

Germline lookup yields CDR1 SQVTM and CDR2 ANQGSEA. The CDR3 has 13 amino acids. The V gene end was trimmed by 6 bases and the J gene end by 8 bases; junction bases not matched to a gene: 5. Worth noting for this clone: Its specificity is unknown.

Clones were read by immunoSEQ multiplex PCR, and TCRdb kept only the in-frame ones, dropping some. The table records about 82,000 clones, 91% of them present only once. The sample here was unstimulated CD4+ T cells sorted from spleen or lymph node cells, taken before intestinal transplant. The rearrangement joins TRBV29-1 to TRBJ1-4; 11 nucleotides line up with TRBD1. The sequence was collected from a human donor who received an intestinal transplant. CDR3 loop: CSVRTGGPEKLFF. CDR3 DNA sequence: TGCAGCGTGAGGACAGGGGGCCCGGAAAAACTGTTTTTT.